The rows below give T cell receptor beta chains drawn from one sample of a study of OX40 agonist ivuxolimab in advanced cancers. Produced via immunoSEQ multiplex PCR; TCRdb's table is partial and in-frame only. Among more than 70,000 clones, about 84% were seen once, and the ten largest hold roughly 0.44%. Here the sequenced sample was CD4+ or CD8+ T cells sorted from blood, taken in a trial of the OX40 agonist ivuxolimab. These receptor sequences come from an adult with an advanced solid tumor such as melanoma, head and neck, liver or kidney cancer. Both conserved end residues are part of each CDR3. Fields, in order: V gene, J gene, D gene, CDR3 protein. The D gene is left open where the match is weak.

TRBV11-3	TRBJ2-2	-	CASSSDRNTGELFF
TRBV5-6	TRBJ1-4	TRBD1	CASSSRTGNEKLFF
TRBV18	TRBJ2-5	TRBD1	CASSPGQGETQYF
TRBV4-1	TRBJ1-1	-	CASSQVQGFAEAFF
TRBV7-8	TRBJ1-5	-	CASSRGQNQPQHF
TRBV10-3	TRBJ2-1	-	CAISEYSLMGQFF
TRBV29-1	TRBJ1-1	TRBD1	CSVGTGVGTEAFF
TRBV5-1	TRBJ2-4	-	CASSADVTKNIQYF
TRBV28	TRBJ1-1	-	CATVGAEAFF
TRBV30	TRBJ2-3	TRBD2	CAWRLAGTDTQYF
TRBV15	TRBJ1-5	TRBD1	CATSRDRGKNQPQHF
TRBV28	TRBJ1-2	-	CASSLVREGVGYTF
TRBV27	TRBJ1-4	-	CASSPNPRGRLGEKLFF
TRBV6-6	TRBJ1-4	-	CASSYSGQSNEKLFF
TRBV28	TRBJ2-1	-	CASSPPWGTSINEQFF
TRBV5-1	TRBJ1-3	-	CASSLVPRGPSGNTIYF
TRBV27	TRBJ1-2	TRBD1	CASSSDRGRSYGYTF
TRBV18	TRBJ2-1	-	CASSLPGGMHNEQFF
TRBV11-2	TRBJ1-2	-	CASRPGTQANYGYTF
TRBV11-2	TRBJ1-2	-	CASSSSPSLTF
TRBV10-3	TRBJ2-5	TRBD2	CAIRGSGTSGSGTQYF
TRBV7-9	TRBJ2-1	-	CASSLAPFPTGASYNEQFF
TRBV7-6	TRBJ1-1	-	CASSLSESTEAFF
TRBV6-5	TRBJ1-1	-	CASRPSFRTLRAFF
TRBV4-1	TRBJ1-6	-	CASSQDSQYNSPLHF
TRBV5-5	TRBJ1-1	TRBD1	CASSRDRRQNTEAFF
TRBV28	TRBJ1-5	TRBD1	CASSSSQGSRPQHF
TRBV5-1	TRBJ1-3	-	CASSLATPIPGASGNTIYF
TRBV4-2	TRBJ2-3	TRBD2	CASSQKGLAGVVGTDTQYF
TRBV18	TRBJ2-1	-	CASSPRAHEQFF
TRBV5-4	TRBJ1-2	-	CASSATGGKGYTF
TRBV28	TRBJ1-2	-	CASSLLGVEKGWYTF
TRBV19	TRBJ1-4	-	CASREGVTNEKLFF
TRBV9	TRBJ2-5	-	CASSVFTRNQETQYF
TRBV19	TRBJ2-7	TRBD2	CASTPMPGTTIYEQYF
TRBV4-1	TRBJ1-3	-	CASSQDYRTISGNTIYF
TRBV18	TRBJ1-3	-	CASSPAQGSSGNTIYF
TRBV5-6	TRBJ2-7	-	CASSWRAEYEQYF
TRBV27	TRBJ1-1	-	CASRRSWDAPNTEAFF
TRBV18	TRBJ2-7	-	CASSPGHGDEQYF
TRBV5-1	TRBJ1-1	-	CASSLERGVAFF
TRBV2	TRBJ2-7	TRBD1	CASLTGATFSSGQYF
TRBV12-5	TRBJ1-2	TRBD1	CASGLPTGRGGYTF
TRBV7-2	TRBJ2-5	-	CASTSPRSGHQETQYF
TRBV11-2	TRBJ1-4	-	CASSIPLPGNEKLFF
TRBV5-8	TRBJ1-6	-	CASSLGAGGAYNSPLHF
TRBV29-1	TRBJ2-3	TRBD2	CSVLTSGNTDTQYF
TRBV5-1	TRBJ1-6	TRBD1	CASSLGQGGMGNSPLHF
TRBV18	TRBJ1-2	-	CASSPQRDHYGYTF
TRBV28	TRBJ1-5	-	CASSPLEGGNQPQHF
TRBV14	TRBJ2-1	TRBD2	CASSPLPGLGYNEQFF
TRBV5-1	TRBJ1-3	-	CASSLAGFGNTIYF
TRBV4-1	TRBJ2-1	TRBD1	CASSLTSGTGTNNEQFF